Listed below are T cell receptor beta chains from one sample, sequenced in a study of shared clonotypes between healthy human individuals. Here immunoSEQ multiplex PCR was the method, and the copy in TCRdb shows in-frame clones only, minus some. The table shows approximately 2,000,000 clones, with 92% occurring only once. The specimen sequenced was naive CD4+ T cells from PBMCs. Receptors were obtained from a man younger than 30 in good health. Some clones in this sample may be carry-over from other donors' samples. Both conserved end residues are part of each CDR3. The order of the fields is J gene, V gene, CDR3 protein.

j_call: TRBJ2-2; v_call: TRBV12-2; cdr3_aa: CASRLAYCGSGTGELFF
j_call: TRBJ2-7; v_call: TRBV7-9; cdr3_aa: CASSLGREYEQYF
j_call: TRBJ1-1; v_call: TRBV10-1; cdr3_aa: CASSESDRYTEAFF
j_call: TRBJ1-1; v_call: TRBV5-1; cdr3_aa: CASSFGTGGRLKAFF
j_call: TRBJ2-5; v_call: TRBV7-6; cdr3_aa: CASSPRDLGETQYF
j_call: TRBJ2-7; v_call: TRBV15; cdr3_aa: CATSRGGDYEQYF
j_call: TRBJ2-2; v_call: TRBV30; cdr3_aa: CAWSRRELFF
j_call: TRBJ2-3; v_call: TRBV7-2; cdr3_aa: CASSLELTSTDTQYF
j_call: TRBJ1-1; v_call: TRBV6-5; cdr3_aa: CASSMTTGYTEAFF
j_call: TRBJ2-3; v_call: TRBV21-1; cdr3_aa: CASIPDPAADTQYF
j_call: TRBJ2-7; v_call: TRBV6-5; cdr3_aa: CASSYSTAGISYEQYF
j_call: TRBJ1-2; v_call: TRBV14; cdr3_aa: CASSPRETQRYGYTF
j_call: TRBJ2-1; v_call: TRBV9; cdr3_aa: CASSATPANSYNEQFF
j_call: TRBJ1-2; v_call: TRBV6-6; cdr3_aa: CASRLTGNYGYTF
j_call: TRBJ2-3; v_call: TRBV5-1; cdr3_aa: CASSTAPSGSPGTDTQYF
j_call: TRBJ1-3; v_call: TRBV15; cdr3_aa: CATSRGGGPGNTIYF
j_call: TRBJ1-1; v_call: TRBV10-3; cdr3_aa: CATTGNTEAFF
j_call: TRBJ2-7; v_call: TRBV5-1; cdr3_aa: CASSSGTSGTYEQYF
j_call: TRBJ2-3; v_call: TRBV4-2; cdr3_aa: CASSQDSDTQYF
j_call: TRBJ2-1; v_call: TRBV5-4; cdr3_aa: CASSNPSGSKQFF
j_call: TRBJ2-2; v_call: TRBV28; cdr3_aa: CASSPLGGANTGELFF
j_call: TRBJ1-2; v_call: TRBV10-3; cdr3_aa: CAISEGGKSYTF
j_call: TRBJ1-4; v_call: TRBV6-1; cdr3_aa: CASRPRTTAEKLFF
j_call: TRBJ2-7; v_call: TRBV11-2; cdr3_aa: CASSLAGLAAYEQYF
j_call: TRBJ2-1; v_call: TRBV27; cdr3_aa: CASSLRTSGTTISYNEQFF
j_call: TRBJ2-4; v_call: TRBV2; cdr3_aa: CASRGTWAKNIQYF
j_call: TRBJ1-4; v_call: TRBV10-3; cdr3_aa: CAIGPEPNEKLFF
j_call: TRBJ1-5; v_call: TRBV6-1; cdr3_aa: CASSEGTGRIQPQHF